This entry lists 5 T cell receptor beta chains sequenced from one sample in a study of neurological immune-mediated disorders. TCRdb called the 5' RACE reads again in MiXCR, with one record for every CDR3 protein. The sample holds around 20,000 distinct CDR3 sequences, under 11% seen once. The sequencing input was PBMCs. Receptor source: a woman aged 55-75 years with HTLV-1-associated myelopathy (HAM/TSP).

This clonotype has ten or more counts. This chain's CDR3 is CSALSGGGSTDTQYF. The CDR3 DNA sequence: TGCAGTGCCCTTTCGGGCGGGGGGAGCACAGATACGCAGTATTTT. The chain links TRBV20-1 to TRBJ2-3; 8 bases map to TRBD2. J gave up 0 bases and V 6 bases, and 8 bases lay outside the gene matches. The CDR3 covers 15 residues. Germline V gene lookup returns CDR1 DFQATT and CDR2 SNEGSKA (reference sequence).

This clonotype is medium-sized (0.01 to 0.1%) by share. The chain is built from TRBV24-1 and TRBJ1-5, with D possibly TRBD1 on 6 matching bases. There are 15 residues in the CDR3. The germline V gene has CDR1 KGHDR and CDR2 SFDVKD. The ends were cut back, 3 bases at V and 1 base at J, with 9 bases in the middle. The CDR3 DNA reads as TGTGCCACCAGTGATCGCAGGGGCAGCAATCAGCCCCAGCATTTT. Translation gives CATSDRRGSNQPQHF.

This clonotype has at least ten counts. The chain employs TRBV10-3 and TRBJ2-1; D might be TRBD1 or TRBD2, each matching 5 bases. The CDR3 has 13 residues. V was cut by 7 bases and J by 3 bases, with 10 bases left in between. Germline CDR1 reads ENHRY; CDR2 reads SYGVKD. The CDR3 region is CAIKGTLYNEQFF. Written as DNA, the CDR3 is TGTGCCATCAAGGGGACCCTCTACAATGAGCAGTTCTTC.

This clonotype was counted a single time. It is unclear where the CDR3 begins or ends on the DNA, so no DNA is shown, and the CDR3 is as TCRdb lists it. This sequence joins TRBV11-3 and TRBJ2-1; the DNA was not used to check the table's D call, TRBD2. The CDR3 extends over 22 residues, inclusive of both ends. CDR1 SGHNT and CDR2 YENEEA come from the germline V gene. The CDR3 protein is CASSFYICSAPATSGGMNEQFF.

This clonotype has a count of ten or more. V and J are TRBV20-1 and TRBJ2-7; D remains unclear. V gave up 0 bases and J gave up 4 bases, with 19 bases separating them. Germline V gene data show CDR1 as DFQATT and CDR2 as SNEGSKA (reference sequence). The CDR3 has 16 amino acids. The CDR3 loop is CSARDGRPNLAYEQYF. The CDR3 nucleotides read TGCAGTGCTAGAGATGGGCGCCCTAACCTGGCGTACGAGCAGTACTTC.